The T cell receptor (beta chain) under discussion was sequenced for a study of T cell responses to AZD1222 COVID-19 vaccine. V was clipped by 2 bases and J by 4 bases, with 6 bases between them. Germline-derived CDR1 and CDR2 are MNHEY and SMNVEV (reference sequence). CDR3 length: 13 amino acids. Using immunoSEQ multiplex PCR, the repertoire was profiled, and TCRdb retains in-frame clones only, with some absent. The profile shows tens of thousands of clones, 70% to 90% of them singletons. This sample comprised peripheral blood, obtained on day 0 of AZD1222 vaccination. This TCR came from an adult in good health. This chain links TRBV27 with TRBJ1-5; the D is unclear. The CDR3 DNA follows: TGTGCCAGCAGTTTAGGGCAGAATCAGCCCCAGCATTTT. Its protein product is CASSLGQNQPQHF.